This T cell receptor beta chain was sequenced during a study of OX40 agonist ivuxolimab in advanced cancers. Study summary: An agonistic human IgG2 monoclonal antibody against OX40 (CD134) was given. Age averaged around 58 years (range roughly 20 to 90), and about 86% were male.

Sequencing used immunoSEQ multiplex PCR; TCRdb keeps in-frame clones, though not all of them. The sample includes about 79,000 clones, approximately 92% seen only once; the top ten take approximately 0.5%. Looked up from germline, CDR1 is LNHNV and CDR2 is YYDKDF (reference sequence). Trimming cost V 0 bases and J 0 bases, with 6 bases left between them. The CDR3 length is 15 residues. This receptor was obtained from an adult with an advanced solid tumor such as melanoma, head and neck, liver or kidney cancer. The V gene is TRBV15, the J gene TRBJ2-1, with D possibly matching TRBD2 (6 bases). The sequences come from CD4+ or CD8+ T cells sorted from blood, collected in a trial of the OX40 agonist ivuxolimab. The CDR3 coding sequence is TGTGCCACCAGCAGAGATAGCGGCTCCTACAATGAGCAGTTCTTC. Its protein product is CATSRDSGSYNEQFF.